This TCR beta chain was found in a study of blood T cell repertoires in COVID-19. About the study: T cells, B-cell-depleted T cells, or PBMCs supplied cDNA or gDNA.

Germline CDR1 reads SGHTA; CDR2 reads FQGTGA. V lost 1 base, J lost 4 bases, and 6 bases stayed unmatched. The CDR3 is made up of 15 amino acids. Some clones are missing from TCRdb's copy, which holds only in-frame ones; the method was immunoSEQ multiplex PCR. The sample includes roughly 280,000 clones, less than 90% of them seen just once. The chain employs TRBV7-3 and TRBJ2-5, with 7 bases identical to TRBD2. Sequenced: PBMCs or T cells enriched from blood (not recorded which). The receptor was derived from a woman aged 45-65 years who had recovered from COVID-19. The chain's CDR3 is CASSLMAGVGETQYF. The CDR3 nucleotides read TGTGCCAGCAGCTTAATGGCGGGAGTCGGAGAGACCCAGTACTTC.